What follows describes a single T cell receptor beta chain. The antigen remains undetermined. The entry originates in a study of shared clonotypes between healthy human individuals. The DNA input per sorted-subset replicate PCR was roughly 210 ng, corresponding to around 30,000 T cell genomes. TCRdb's copy holds only in-frame clones and misses some; the assay was immunoSEQ multiplex PCR. Of millions of clones in the sample, 90% to 95% were seen once. Study-level results: Sampling used blood alone; tissue repertoires probably differ. Generation probabilities of non-shared clonotypes were lower (relative to those shared by all four donors). The represented genetic and exposure-history diversity was limited by the small number of donors.

CD45RO negativity and positive selection for CCR7 defined naive CD8 cells, a population that excluded terminally differentiated effector memory CD45RA+ cells. V shed 3 bases and J shed 5 bases, with 13 bases lying between them. CDR3 length: 14 residues. Germline CDR1 is SEHNR and CDR2 is FQNEAQ (reference sequence). The receptor was derived from a man aged 18 to 29 in good health. Some clones in this sample may be carry-over from other donors' samples. Sequencing was performed on naive CD8+ T cells from PBMCs. The V gene is TRBV7-9, the J gene TRBJ1-1; possibly TRBD1 for D (5 bases). The CDR3 loop reads CASSFSEGQTEAFF. DNA of the CDR3: TGTGCCAGCAGCTTCTCAGAGGGGCAGACTGAAGCTTTCTTT.